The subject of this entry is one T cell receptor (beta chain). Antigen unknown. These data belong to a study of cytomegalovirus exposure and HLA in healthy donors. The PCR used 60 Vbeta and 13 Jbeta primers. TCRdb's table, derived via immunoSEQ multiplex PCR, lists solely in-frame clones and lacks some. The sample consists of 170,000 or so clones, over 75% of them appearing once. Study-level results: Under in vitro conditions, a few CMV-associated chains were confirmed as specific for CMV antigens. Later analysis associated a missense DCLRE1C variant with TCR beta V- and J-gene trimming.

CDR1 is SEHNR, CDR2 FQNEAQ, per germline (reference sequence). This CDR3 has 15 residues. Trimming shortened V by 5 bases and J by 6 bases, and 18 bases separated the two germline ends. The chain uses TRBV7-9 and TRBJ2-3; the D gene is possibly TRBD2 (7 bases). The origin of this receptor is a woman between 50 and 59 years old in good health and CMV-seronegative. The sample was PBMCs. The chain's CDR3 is CASSHTAGGQDTQYF. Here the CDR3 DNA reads TGTGCCAGCAGCCACACGGCCGGGGGGCAGGATACGCAGTATTTT.